This T cell receptor (beta chain) was captured in a study of PD-1 blockade in classical Hodgkin lymphoma (dated by TCRdb to 2018 to 2020). Regarding the study in general: Nivolumab dosing was 3 mg/kg intravenously every 2 weeks, continuing until either disease progression or unacceptable toxicity. The study used TCR beta sequencing and CyTOF to define a peripheral blood immune signature of response to PD-1 blockade in classical Hodgkin lymphoma.

Points on this clone: Its antigen is currently not known. Nothing much larger sits one base from this clone, and base qualities are not available.

Genomic DNA was extracted with the Qiagen DNeasy kit from unsorted PBMCs and from negatively selected CD4+ and CD8+ fractions. Using primers that anneal to V and J segments, immunoSEQ multiplex PCR amplified the TCR beta CDR3 regions. A synthetic immune receptor repertoire was used to minimize amplification bias, and any residual bias was removed computationally once sequencing was done. On the authors' methods: Custom Python scripts were used to quantify repertoire diversity as the Shannon entropy index. The unsorted, CD4+ and CD8+ repertoires were each analyzed separately, with the exception of combined analyses, where CD4+ and CD8+ sequences were merged in silico. A clone was considered expanded if an increase in frequency of at least 2-fold after treatment relative to C1D1 was found, and a pseudocount of 0.5 was applied to clones undetected at baseline. Singleton clones were defined as clones with 0 or 1 copy at C1D1, and non-singleton clones were defined as clones with 2 or more copies. Clones expanded in unsorted samples were assigned a CD4+, CD8+ or unknown annotation through matching of protein sequences in sorted samples from the same patient. Wilcoxon tests on paired samples were used to test diversity changes from C1D1 to C4D1. Not all clones reach the TCRdb copy of this immuneACCESS table, which keeps in-frame sequences only. Checked studies attribute under half of the gap to unresolved V genes and leave the rest unexplained. V, J and clone size were drawn from that table, and D and trimming were deduced from the DNA. The sample yields roughly 18,000 clones; more than 75% were counted once. Of the sample, 22% falls within the top ten clones.

The time point label corresponds to: cycle 4 day 1 (C4D1), after more than five weeks of nivolumab. Every trial patient had relapsed after autologous stem cell transplantation, and cohorts A, B and C differed in prior brentuximab vedotin exposure. The trial cohort comprised some 60 patients with relapsed/refractory classical Hodgkin lymphoma whose best overall responses were complete response, partial response or progressive disease. Trial patients were treated with single-agent nivolumab in the multi-cohort phase II CheckMate 205 trial. An independent review committee assessed best overall response by applying the 2007 International Working Group response criteria. Trial PBMCs were obtained immediately prior to nivolumab initiation (C1D1) and on therapy at cycle 2 day 1 and cycle 4 day 1. Peripheral blood was collected in 8 mL Vacutainer Cell Preparation Tubes, from which PBMCs were isolated by centrifugation and then cryopreserved.

The investigation overall reported the following: Among trial patients, those achieving complete response had baseline diversity similar to that of newly diagnosed patients, while diversity was significantly lower in partial responders and progressors. By C4D1, a significant rise was seen in CD4+ TCR diversity but not in CD8+ TCR diversity (p=0.0027 vs p=0.16), and the rise was most apparent among complete responders (p=0.02). Baseline TCR diversity was reported as lower in newly diagnosed patients than in healthy donors, and lower still in relapsed/refractory patients. Diversity was lower in patients who began nivolumab less than 1 year after ASCT, so these patients were left out of later analyses to avoid confounding by immune reconstitution. The study was limited to a single clinical trial cohort, and causes of repertoire differences, possibly disease activity or prior therapy, remained undefined.

Relative to germline, V is 6 bases shorter and J is 2 bases shorter, with 17 bases between their ends. Sequences SNHLY (CDR1) and FYNNEI (CDR2) are obtained from the germline V gene. The cysteine opens and the phenylalanine closes a CDR3 of 15 amino acids. Only the CDR3 DNA is retained, 45 bases long and in frame from the first base. The rearrangement joined TRBV2 to TRBJ2-7; the D gene remains uncertain. This TCR came from a human donor with classical Hodgkin lymphoma. The sequencing here drew on peripheral blood mononuclear cells (PBMCs), taken before the fourth cycle of nivolumab. The CDR3 in this case is CASRPNSLQTYEQYF. The nucleotides are TGTGCCAGCAGACCTAACTCATTACAGACCTACGAGCAGTACTTC.